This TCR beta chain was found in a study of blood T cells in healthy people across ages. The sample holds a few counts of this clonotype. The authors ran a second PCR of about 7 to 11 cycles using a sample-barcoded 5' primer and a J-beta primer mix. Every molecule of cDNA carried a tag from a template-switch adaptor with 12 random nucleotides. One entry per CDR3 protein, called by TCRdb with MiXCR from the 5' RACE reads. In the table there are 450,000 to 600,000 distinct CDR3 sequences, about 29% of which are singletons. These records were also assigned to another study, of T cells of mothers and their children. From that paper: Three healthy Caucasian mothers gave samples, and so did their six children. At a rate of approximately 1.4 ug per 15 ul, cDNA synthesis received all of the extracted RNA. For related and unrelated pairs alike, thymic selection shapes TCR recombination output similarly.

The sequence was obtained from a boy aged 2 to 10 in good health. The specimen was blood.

The CDR3 region is CASSLYGAQKGLTGELFF. The CDR3 DNA reads TGTGCCAGCAGTTTGTACGGAGCCCAGAAGGGTCTTACCGGGGAGCTGTTTTTT. J is TRBJ2-2 and V is TRBV28; D gene uncertain. This CDR3 spans 18 amino acids. Germline-derived CDR1 and CDR2 are MDHEN and SYDVKM. The V end was cut by 3 bases, the J end by 5 bases, with 22 bases between. Full variable domain (remainder filled in from reference TRBV28 and TRBJ2-2): DVKVTQSSRYLVKRTGEKVFLECVQDMDHENMFWYRQDPGLGLRLIYFSYDVKMKEKGDIPEGYSVSREKKERFSLILESASTNQTSMYLCASSLYGAQKGLTGELFFGEGSRLTVL.